This TCR beta chain is drawn from a study of Graves' ophthalmopathy and Graves' hyperthyroidism listed by TCRdb under 2018. About the full investigation: Peripheral blood samples were taken at the time of initial diagnosis, before any treatment was given. The study used signatures of the TCR beta repertoire to tell Graves' ophthalmopathy apart from Graves' hyperthyroidism and to predict which patients would progress to ophthalmopathy. In total, 135 blood samples were TCR-sequenced: approximately 42 ophthalmopathy, about 75 hyperthyroidism and about 17 hyperthyroidism-to-ophthalmopathy patients. A discovery set of 100 patients (approximately 45 ophthalmopathy, just over 55 stable hyperthyroidism) was enrolled to explore V-J signatures distinguishing ophthalmopathy from hyperthyroidism. The independent validation cohort included 18 to 20 hyperthyroidism patients plus 17 patients who later progressed from hyperthyroidism to ophthalmopathy. T-cell repertoires of thyroid tissue and blood were compared in six hyperthyroidism patients. Once sampling was done, hyperthyroidism patients were given methimazole at a starting dose of 30 mg daily, while ophthalmopathy patients were given high-dose intravenous methylprednisolone. The 100 discovery patients were randomly split 7:3 into training and test sets.

For repertoire sequencing, TCR beta CDR3 regions were amplified from RNA transcripts. The first round was an RT-PCR using HTBI primers with the Qiagen OneStep RT-PCR kit, and this first round was followed by a second-round multiplex PCR, then size selection and purification. Libraries were sequenced on an Illumina HiSeq2000 using paired-end 100 bp reads. On the authors' methods: Reads were processed with SOAPnuke, discarding reads with adapters, uncalled bases, mean Phred below 15, or no exact constant-primer or identifier match. COPE v1.2.5 was used to merge high-quality paired reads. Unique nucleotide sequences were defined as clonotypes and aligned to IMGT TRB V, D and J references using MiTCR v1.1. Only V-J combinations with frequency above 0.0001 were analysed, covering more than 99% of repertoires. For each V-J combination, a TCR clonal expansion and chaos score was defined as F50 clonal expansion divided by the chaos observed in the TCRdist matrix. Welch's t-statistics and random forest were used to reduce the features to 10 to 15 V-J combinations, which were then used as input to a naive Bayes classifier. Thyroid-blood repertoire similarity was quantified with the Morisita-Horn index. TCRdb trimmed public reads at Q25 via fastp, called clones via MiXCR and kept in-frame beta chains. All rows with the same CDR3 protein become a single entry with the most common DNA and genes. The authors' filters were not applied to this entry. The sample contains over 500,000 distinct CDR3 sequences, approximately 21% of them found a single time. Roughly 7.4% of the sample is held by the ten biggest clonotypes.

Stable hyperthyroidism was defined as no progression to ophthalmopathy within 18 months of follow-up. Hyperthyroidism patients were newly diagnosed, were aged 18 to 65 years, and had a disease duration under 2 months. Anyone with other autoimmune diseases, uncontrolled infections, pregnancy or lactation was excluded from the study. Diagnosis relied on clinical symptoms, serum thyroxine, TRAb, thyroid ultrasound and orbital computed tomography. PBMCs were isolated from 10 ml of fresh peripheral blood by Ficoll-Paque density gradient centrifugation. Total RNA was extracted using Trizol reagent, and RNA quality was checked on an Agilent 2100 Bioanalyzer. What the study reported, not specific to this receptor: No statistical method was used to set the sample size in advance, and the investigators knew which group each participant was assigned to. Most expanded thyroid clonotypes with frequency above 0.001 were also detected in blood, suggesting blood repertoires may reflect the thyroid immune response. In validation, the model predicted ophthalmopathy progression with about 71% sensitivity and approximately 72% specificity; some 13 predicted patients were CT-confirmed with GO in a median of approximately six months. The 13-signature model separated ophthalmopathy from stable hyperthyroidism with approximately 90% sensitivity and 81.08% specificity in cross-validation, and 80%/75% in the test set.

The germline V gene supplies CDR1 MDHEN and CDR2 SYDVKM. The CDR3 goes from the cysteine to the phenylalanine over 15 residues. Here the CDR3 DNA is all that survives: 45 bases in frame from base 1. The V and J ends are trimmed by 5 bases and 1 base, leaving 9 bases between them. This clonotype was counted at least ten times. No antigen is known for it. The sample holds no much larger clone one base away, and base qualities are not on file. The specimen was peripheral blood. The chain was built from TRBV28 and TRBJ2-6; the D gene cannot be resolved reliably. This TCR was recovered from a young woman with stable Graves' hyperthyroidism. Some clones in this sample may be carry-over from other donors' samples. Donor details come from another sample of the same person, matched by shared clones. The CDR3 region: CASSGRQSGANVLTF. Read as DNA, the sequence is TGTGCCAGCAGTGGACGTCAATCTGGGGCCAACGTCCTGACTTTC.